Shown below are 21 T cell receptor beta chains from a single sample sequenced in a study of blood T cells in healthy people across ages. The authors ran a second PCR of roughly 6 to 12 cycles using a sample-barcoded 5' primer and a J-beta primer mix. TCRdb fed the 5' RACE reads into MiXCR, producing one record per CDR3 protein. Among 700,000 to 950,000 distinct CDR3 sequences listed, approximately 43% were seen once. The specimen sequenced was blood. Every receptor here comes from a woman aged 55-70 years in good health.

The rearrangement joins TRBV28 to TRBJ2-3; 9 nucleotides line up with TRBD2. V was pared by 3 bases and J by 6 bases, with 7 bases of the junction left unmatched. The CDR3 covers 15 residues. Germline CDR1 is MDHEN and CDR2 is SYDVKM. The CDR3 coding sequence is TGTGCCAGCAGTTTGCGGGGGGGCCGGCGGGATACGCAGTATTTT. This codes for CASSLRGGRRDTQYF.

With respect to this clonotype: This may stem from a read error, because a much larger clone lies one nucleotide away. The chain has TRBV4-1 and TRBJ2-3; tentatively, D is TRBD2 (7 bases). With 0 bases removed from V and 6 bases from J, the gap between germline ends came to 19 bases. The CDR3 runs to 17 residues. Germline CDR1 and CDR2: MGHRA and YSYEKL. CDR3 region: CASSQEGLTGGEDTQYF. CDR3 DNA sequence: TGCGCCAGCAGCCAAGAAGGTCTAACGGGGGGCGAGGATACGCAGTATTTT.

The J gene is TRBJ1-4, the V gene TRBV27; 7 nucleotides agree with TRBD1. CDR1 is MNHEY and CDR2 is SMNVEV in the germline V gene (reference sequence). The CDR3 length is 15 residues. Losses at the gene ends were 4 bases for V and 5 bases for J; bases not matched to a gene: 7. CDR3 nucleotides: TGTGCCAGCAGTTACAGGGACAGCCTGAATGAAAAACTGTTTTTT. It codes for CASSYRDSLNEKLFF.

CDR3 nucleotides: TGTGCCAGCAGCTTAGAATTCGTAGGCCTAGCGGGCTACGAGCAGTACTTC. It codes for CASSLEFVGLAGYEQYF. The chain employs TRBV7-9 and TRBJ2-7; 8 bases match TRBD2. The CDR3 sequence is 17 residues long. The ends lost 1 base at V and 3 bases at J; junction bases unmatched: 11. Germline lookup yields CDR1 SEHNR and CDR2 FQNEAQ (reference sequence).

This clonotype appeared a single time. One junction end does not reproduce the germline sequence, and a read error may be involved. The genes are TRBV7-9 and TRBJ1-6, with 7 bases matching TRBD1. Germline lookup yields CDR1 SEHNR and CDR2 FQNEAQ (reference sequence). The length of the CDR3 is 14 residues. The CDR3 region is CTSGLTGPYSPLHF. The CDR3 coding sequence is TGTACCAGCGGACTGACAGGGCCATATTCACCCCTCCACTTT.

This chain joins TRBV21-1 and TRBJ2-5; TRBD2 is the table's D call, not checked against the DNA. TRBV21-1 is a pseudogene segment. The CDR3 has 15 amino acids. CDR3 sequence: CASSSGTSGCNEQYF. The DNA for the CDR3 is TGTGCCAGCAGCAGCGGGACTAGCGGGTGCAATGAGCAGTACTTC.

A word on this clonotype: A read error may account for a junction end that differs from germline. The chain is built from TRBV20-1 and TRBJ2-2; 10 bases line up with TRBD1. The CDR3 totals 15 residues. Germline CDR1 and CDR2: DFQATT and SNEGSKA (reference sequence). CDR3 region: CSAKPGQGYTGEQFF. The DNA of the CDR3 is TGCAGTGCTAAACCGGGACAGGGGTACACCGGGGAGCAGTTTTTT.

To note about this clonotype: A much bigger clone sits one base away, suggesting this may be a read error. This chain uses TRBV6-5 with TRBJ2-3; maybe TRBD1 (5 bases). Germline lookup yields CDR1 MNHEY and CDR2 SVGAGI. This CDR3 has 20 amino acids. CDR3 nucleotides: TGTGCCAGCAGTCACTCGTCAAGCTACGGAGTCTTAGGGGACACAGATACGCAGTATTTT. This encodes CASSHSSSYGVLGDTDTQYF.

The chain carries TRBV24-1 and TRBJ2-3, with TRBD1 matching 7 bases. The V segment lost 7 bases and the J segment 2 bases; nucleotides outside the gene matches: 8. Germline V gives CDR1 KGHDR, CDR2 SFDVKD. The CDR3 is made up of 15 amino acids. The CDR3 protein is CATSSQQGPTDTQYF. In nucleotides, the CDR3 is TGTGCCACCAGCTCCCAACAGGGGCCCACAGATACGCAGTATTTT.

In its sample, this clonotype was seen a few times. The chain has TRBV10-2 and TRBJ2-7; maybe TRBD2 (5 bases). CDR1 WSHSY and CDR2 SAAADI come from the germline V gene. Trimming removed 8 bases at V and 6 bases at J, with 11 bases between. CDR3 length: 11 residues. The CDR3, as DNA: TGCGCCAGCGGTACGAGGGTCGAGCAGTACTTC. It is translated as CASGTRVEQYF.

CDR3 loop: CASSQMIAGRYEQYF. The CDR3 DNA follows: TGTGCCAGCAGCCAAATGATAGCGGGGAGGTACGAGCAGTACTTC. The chain has TRBV3-1 and TRBJ2-7; 8 bases are shared with TRBD2. This CDR3 comprises 15 residues. Germline CDR1 reads LGHDT; CDR2 reads YNNKEL (reference sequence). J lost 4 bases, V lost 2 bases, and 7 bases had no gene match.

This sequence joins TRBV7-3 and TRBJ2-4; the D gene is possibly TRBD2 (6 bases). The end of the DNA aligns better with TRBJ2-7, so the J call may be wrong. CDR1 is SGHTA, CDR2 FQGTGA, per germline. The CDR3 runs 16 residues. The CDR3 region is CASSLHGGTLTYEQYF. The CDR3 region has the DNA TGTGCCAGCAGCTTACACGGCGGGACCCTTACCTACGAGCAGTACTTC.

The chain joins TRBV4-3 to TRBJ2-2; D might be TRBD1 (6 bases). From germline, CDR1 is LGHNA and CDR2 YSLEER. CDR3 size: 18 residues. V lost 1 base and J lost 0, with 15 bases in between. The CDR3 is CASSQAPPGHTNTGELFF. CDR3 coding DNA: TGCGCCAGCAGCCAAGCTCCTCCGGGACACACGAACACCGGGGAGCTGTTTTTT.

This clonotype was seen a handful of times. The genes are TRBV20-1 and TRBJ2-1, with D possibly being TRBD2 (6 bases). This CDR3 contains 17 residues. Germline V gene lookup returns CDR1 DFQATT and CDR2 SNEGSKA (reference sequence). V was cut by 2 bases and J by 1 base, with 18 bases left in between. CDR3 loop: CSARSLGGARSYNEQFF. CDR3 in DNA: TGCAGTGCTAGAAGCCTGGGCGGGGCGCGGTCCTACAATGAGCAGTTCTTC.

Note on this clonotype: A read error may account for a junction end that differs from germline. The chain joins TRBV9 to TRBJ2-5, with D possibly TRBD1 on 6 matching bases. The CDR3 totals 15 residues. Germline V gene lookup returns CDR1 SGDLS and CDR2 YYNGEE. The CDR3 loop reads CARSDTPGVLGTQYF. The DNA for the CDR3 is TGTGCCCGCAGCGACACCCCAGGGGTCCTAGGGACCCAGTACTTC.

This clonotype showed up just once. This chain connects TRBV5-6 to TRBJ2-5; 14 nucleotides match TRBD2. The V gene's germline CDR1 is SGHDT and CDR2 YYEEEE. Germline trimming cut 7 bases from V and 3 bases from J; bases unmatched to any gene: 8. This CDR3 comprises 16 residues. The CDR3 reads CASLRTSGGWKETQYF. Written as DNA, the CDR3 is TGTGCCAGCCTAAGGACTAGCGGGGGGTGGAAAGAGACCCAGTACTTC.

The chain uses TRBV29-1 and TRBJ2-4, with D tentatively TRBD1 (6 bases). V lost 4 bases, J lost 12 bases, and 16 bases lay in between. Germline CDR1 SQVTM, CDR2 ANQGSEA. The length of the CDR3 is 12 residues. For the CDR3, the DNA is TGCAGCGTTGGAGGCAGGGGAAGGAATCAGTACTTC. Translating it yields CSVGGRGRNQYF.

J is TRBJ2-1 and V is TRBV4-3; D is undetermined. Trimming shortened V by 0 bases and J by 2 bases, and 11 bases separated the two germline ends. The CDR3 runs to 16 residues. CDR1 and CDR2 from the germline V gene are LGHNA and YSLEER. CDR3 loop: CASSQDPRVAYNEQFF. CDR3 coding DNA: TGCGCCAGCAGCCAAGACCCTCGGGTTGCCTACAATGAGCAGTTCTTC.

V usage is TRBV7-6 and J usage is TRBJ2-3; D may be TRBD1 or TRBD2 (6 bases each). The germline V gene has CDR1 SGHVS and CDR2 FNYEAQ. Trimming removed 1 base at V and 4 bases at J, with 21 bases between. This CDR3 contains 18 residues. The CDR3 DNA reads as TGTGCCAGCAGCTTAGACCTCCCGGGGCTAGGGGGGTCAGATACGCAGTATTTT. Protein product: CASSLDLPGLGGSDTQYF.

In this sample, this clonotype turned up once. This rearrangement joins TRBV4-1 to TRBJ2-1, with TRBD2 matching over 13 bases. Germline V gene data show CDR1 as MGHRA and CDR2 as YSYEKL. The CDR3 is 18 amino acids. The J segment lost 7 bases and the V segment lost 5 bases, leaving 14 bases of the junction unmatched. Here the CDR3 DNA reads TGCGCCAGCAGCTCCAGCTTATCGGGACTAGCGGGACTTAATGAGCAGTTCTTC. Its protein is CASSSSLSGLAGLNEQFF.

The chain links TRBV11-2 to TRBJ2-1; D may correspond to TRBD1 or TRBD2 (5 bases each). V was shortened by 0 bases and J by 2 bases, with 11 bases between the two germline ends. The CDR3 totals 16 residues. Germline CDR1 reads SGHAT; CDR2 reads FQNNGV. The CDR3 DNA sequence: TGTGCCAGCAGCTTAGATCTGAGGGGACCCTACAATGAGCAGTTCTTC. This codes for CASSLDLRGPYNEQFF.